This T cell receptor (beta chain) was retrieved from a study of cytomegalovirus exposure and HLA in healthy donors (dated 2017 in TCRdb). Regarding the complete study: An earlier analysis of 587 of the donors reported 276 Gb of sequence data and 117 million unique TCR beta sequences obtained from some 170 million T cells. HLA typing covered class I and class II loci at four-digit resolution. The aim of the study was to test whether cataloging public T cell receptors could identify signatures of past pathogen exposure. A later analysis re-analyzed previously published TCR beta repertoires from hundreds of donors and added high-resolution HLA genotyping to study TCR occurrence patterns. Every discovery cohort repertoire had been produced on one sequencing platform. In addition to the first cohort of around 670 subjects, a separate validation cohort of over 90 different subjects was used. Because of strong linkage in the cohort, roughly five DR-DQ haplotypes were treated as single units for association and clustering. Rather than using new phenotypic data, the later analysis identified candidate immune exposures from TCR beta sequences and from how often those sequences occurred across donors. Alongside the repertoire data, information on donor age, sex, ethnicity and CMV serostatus was compiled. A later genetic analysis took genome-wide SNP genotypes for about 55% of the roughly 670 donors and used that subset as a discovery cohort. The number of donors typed differed by locus, with about 629-630 for A, B, C, DRB1 and DQB1, more than 500 for DQA1, 606 for DPA1, and some 450 for DPB1. The study used immunosequencing to profile the T cell repertoires of approximately 630 subjects and linked those repertoires to cytomegalovirus serostatus. An earlier analysis of nearly 600 of the donors applied high-throughput TCR beta sequencing to assess whether each TCR beta V gene segment acted as functional or pseudogenic. On average, roughly 240,000 unique TCR beta nucleotide sequences were sequenced per donor among about 400 genotyped donors of the cohort, with about 19% of those sequences being non-productive. An early release that covered about 600 HLA-typed donors contained around 330 gigabases of sequencing data and approximately 85 million unique TCR sequences. Of the roughly 400 genotyped donors, 75% to 85% were placed in the genetic ancestry cluster associated with self-reported Caucasian donors. To predict cytomegalovirus infection status, the study combined high-throughput TCR immunosequencing, statistical association of individual TCRs with disease status, and machine learning. General study outcomes and caveats: The classifier was reported to diagnose cytomegalovirus status with high specificity and sensitivity in both the original cohort and the validation cohort. Over 15 rarely observed V segments, including chromosome 9 orphons, were excluded from the earlier analysis of almost 600 of the donors because counts were too low. When HLA alleles, especially DR and DQ, strongly co-occurred, TCR associations were difficult to assign to individual alleles. A cluster of highly shared sequence variants was judged likely to represent a technical artifact of the sequencing pipeline. A further reported finding was that TCR beta sequences accurately predicted the HLA-A and HLA-B alleles for most subjects in the first cohort. Linkage disequilibrium might explain the correlated functional status among segregating V segments, but an unknown experimental factor could not be excluded. The authors suggested that the approach could potentially be generalized to other disease states and immunological phenotypes. In a later analysis, TCR association rates were found to vary across HLA loci, with the most associated TCRs seen for DRB1 alleles and the fewest for HLA-C alleles. An association between a missense DCLRE1C variant and V-gene and J-gene trimming of TCR beta chains was found in a later genetic analysis and replicated in an independent cohort. Several of the top co-occurrence clusters appeared to be linked to parvovirus B19, influenza, CMV and Epstein-Barr virus, according to a later analysis. The study gave a list of 150 to 200 TCR beta chains associated with cytomegalovirus. In a later analysis, HLA-associated TCR beta chains were found to be more clonally expanded and to have lower generation probabilities than equally common non-associated chains. In an earlier analysis of some 540 of the donors, most TCR beta V segments appeared in productive rearrangements about 90% or about 30% of the time, broadly matching IMGT annotations. A later analysis associated 15,000 to 20,000 TCR beta sequences with specific HLA alleles at a false discovery rate of 0.05. In a later analysis, most CMV-associated TCR beta chains were found to appear HLA-restricted, with HLA associations seemingly driven largely by CMV exposure. Some IMGT-functional V segments, including TRBV6-2 and TRBV6-3, could not be distinguished by the 87-base-pair reads and were therefore excluded. Compared with the roughly 700-donor mean, donors in an Asian-associated ancestry cluster had fewer N-insertions in productive TCRs, according to a later genetic analysis. In vitro tests confirmed that a few of the cytomegalovirus-associated TCR beta chains recognize cytomegalovirus antigens. Because HLA typing was missing for some donors at each locus, association tests included only the typed subset. Presence/absence analyses assumed roughly uniform sequencing depth across donors, an assumption that may not hold. This cohort had only TCR beta chains sequenced, and the lack of alpha or paired-chain data limited which features could be detected. The only immune exposure information available for the cohort was CMV serostatus. Across donors, most TCR sequences were observed very rarely, whereas some public TCRs were present in many individuals.

With regard to this clone: The specificity of this receptor is unknown. The sample holds no much larger clone one base away, and base qualities are not on file.

From the germline V gene (reference sequence), CDR1 is LNHDA and CDR2 is SQIVND. The CDR3 holds 15 amino acids from the cysteine to the phenylalanine. The DNA shown is the 45-base CDR3, in frame from base 1. V trim: 3 bases; J trim: 2 bases; unmatched bases: 7. The cohort was made up of roughly 670 healthy bone marrow donors. At the time of sampling, every cohort member was nominally healthy, though immune exposures that went unrecorded were likely present. The donor tested CMV seronegative and was one of the 352 seronegative cohort members. A peripheral blood sample was collected from each donor, and TCR beta sequencing was performed on peripheral blood mononuclear cells. Genomic DNA was extracted from the blood cell samples with the Qiagen DNeasy Blood Extraction Kit. The library was made by the immunoSEQ multiplex PCR assay. The multiplex PCR relied on a mix of 60 forward primers for TCR Vbeta segments and 13 reverse primers for TCR Jbeta segments. The CDR3 region of rearranged TCR beta genes was amplified from genomic DNA by a multiplex PCR assay. On the Illumina HiSeq System, the amplified TCR beta libraries were sequenced as 87-base-pair reads. On the authors' methods: In a later analysis, about 80 million unique TCR beta chains were counted across the 666 repertoires, and around 10 million of these chains were shared by at least two donors. A nearest-neighbor algorithm error-corrected the raw reads and collapsed the reads into unique sequences, merging closely related sequences to remove PCR and sequencing errors. V, D and J gene segments were assigned by aligning CDR3 sequences to IMGT reference sequences. Each retained sequence needed at least a six-nucleotide match to both a V gene segment and a J gene segment. Rearrangements were called productive when the CDR3 lacked stop codons and stayed in frame with V and J; all others were non-productive. CDR3 was defined by IMGT convention, running from the second conserved V-encoded cysteine to the conserved J-encoded phenylalanine. The earlier analysis of about 530 of the donors excluded any sequence lacking an unambiguous match to a single V gene segment. An earlier analysis of fewer than 650 of the donors classified V segments as functional when productive rearrangements were above 56.7% and as segregating when the standard deviation between donors was above 5%. A statistical classification framework was built to diagnose cytomegalovirus status from the catalog of TCR beta chain sequences. V and J gene assignment, in a later analysis, came from comparing TCR nucleotide sequences with IMGT/GENE-DB human TR gene sequences. A later analysis assigned CDR3 sequences and most-parsimonious VDJ recombination scenarios with the TCRdist pipeline. A later analysis defined each TCR beta chain by its CDR3 amino acid sequence plus V-gene family, and excluded reads lacking a unique V-gene family. To address suspected cross-contamination and a sequencing artifact, a later analysis removed approximately 590 highly shared, low-generation-probability nucleotide sequences. In a later analysis, a clonal expansion index was calculated for each public chain from normalized within-repertoire ranks of inferred template counts. A later analysis computed generation probabilities with a VDJ recombination model fitted to out-of-frame rearrangements, and checked the results against IGoR. In a later analysis, hypergeometric tests were used to score TCR-TCR, TCR-HLA and TCR-CMV co-occurrence, with a repertoire-size bias correction applied to TCR pairs. To estimate false discovery rates, a later analysis permuted the HLA or CMV assignments 20 times. In a later analysis, co-occurring TCRs were grouped with DBSCAN, and TCRdist sequence similarity was added when clustering was performed within HLA-allele-positive subsets. Repertoires with fewer than 30,000 or more than 120,000 public chains, plus five repertoires with anomalous nucleotide sharing, were excluded from co-occurrence clustering. TCRdb provides this immuneACCESS table in a form limited to in-frame rearrangements. Some clones are lacking; in checked studies, under half of them reflect an unresolved V gene, and why the rest are absent is not known. V and J calls and clone size are given by that table; D and trimming were obtained from the DNA. Here the sample has around 140,000 clones; 78% occur a single time. Jointly, the top ten make up roughly 2.9% of the sample.

The sequencing sample was made of PBMCs. The chain links TRBV19 with TRBJ2-7; 7 nucleotides in the junction match TRBD2. The sequence came from a female donor in good health and CMV-seronegative. The CDR3 reads CASSMKKRGTYEQYF. The nucleotide sequence reads as follows: TGTGCCAGTAGTATGAAGAAGCGGGGCACCTACGAGCAGTACTTC. The variable domain in full, with residues beyond the CDR3 obtained from the reference TRBV19 and TRBJ2-7 genes, is DGGITQSPKYLFRKEGQNVTLSCEQNLNHDAMYWYRQDPGQGLRLIYYSQIVNDFQKGDIAEGYSVSREKKESFPLTVTSAQKNPTAFYLCASSMKKRGTYEQYFGPGTRLTVT.